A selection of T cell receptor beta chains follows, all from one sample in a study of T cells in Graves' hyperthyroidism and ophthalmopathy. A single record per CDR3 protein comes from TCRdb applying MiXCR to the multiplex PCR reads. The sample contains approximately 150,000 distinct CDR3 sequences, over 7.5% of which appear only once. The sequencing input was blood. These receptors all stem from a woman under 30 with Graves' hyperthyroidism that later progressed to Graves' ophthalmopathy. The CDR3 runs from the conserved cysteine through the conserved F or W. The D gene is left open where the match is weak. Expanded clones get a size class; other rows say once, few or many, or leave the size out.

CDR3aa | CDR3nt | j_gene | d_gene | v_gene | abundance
CASSPPAYSGNTIYF | TGTGCCAGCTCACCACCCGCTTACTCTGGAAACACCATATATTTT | TRBJ1-3 | - | TRBV18 | many
CASSLAGGGSGTDTQYF | TGTGCCAGCAGCTTGGCGGGTGGCGGGAGCGGCACAGATACGCAGTATTTT | TRBJ2-3 | TRBD2 | TRBV5-6 | many
CASSASRGTSTEQYF | TGTGCCAGCTCAGCAAGTCGCGGGACCTCGACCGAGCAGTACTTC | TRBJ2-7 | - | TRBV18 | many
CATSGVGSYEQYF | TGTGCCACCTCAGGGGTAGGTTCCTACGAGCAGTACTTC | TRBJ2-7 | - | TRBV12-3/TRBV12-4 | many
CASSSNSGGQETQYF | TGTGCCAGTAGTTCCAATAGCGGGGGGCAAGAGACCCAGTACTTC | TRBJ2-5 | TRBD2 | TRBV19 | -
CAWSGGTGPNSPLHF | TGTGCCTGGAGTGGTGGGACAGGGCCAAATTCACCCCTCCACTTT | TRBJ1-6 | TRBD1 | TRBV30 | -
CASSIRLAGYGETQYF | TGTGCCAGTAGTATTCGCCTAGCGGGGTATGGAGAGACCCAGTACTTC | TRBJ2-5 | TRBD2 | TRBV19 | few
CASSQVLAKNIQYF | TGTGCCAGCAGCCAAGTACTAGCCAAAAACATTCAGTACTTC | TRBJ2-4 | - | TRBV7-9 | many
CASSTKKDRGQVTGELFF | TGTGCCAGCAGCACGAAAAAGGACAGGGGGCAGGTCACCGGGGAGCTGTTTTTT | TRBJ2-2 | TRBD1 | TRBV12-3/TRBV12-4 | few
CASSIQSDYGYTF | TGTGCCAGTAGTATTCAGTCGGACTATGGCTACACCTTC | TRBJ1-2 | - | TRBV19 | few
CASSGRGGVTDTQYF | TGTGCCAGCAGTGGAAGAGGCGGGGTCACAGATACGCAGTATTTT | TRBJ2-3 | - | TRBV2 | many
CASRADRIAYNEQFF | TGTGCCAGCAGGGCGGACAGGATAGCCTACAATGAGCAGTTCTTC | TRBJ2-1 | TRBD1 | TRBV6-1 | many
CAWSGKGNQPQHF | TGTGCCTGGAGTGGCAAGGGTAATCAGCCCCAGCATTTT | TRBJ1-5 | - | TRBV30 | many
CASTEGGSYEQYF | TGTGCCAGCACCGAGGGTGGTTCCTACGAGCAGTACTTC | TRBJ2-7 | - | TRBV2 | many
CATSRDGTVTEAFF | TGTGCCACCAGCAGAGATGGGACAGTAACTGAAGCTTTCTTT | TRBJ1-1 | TRBD1 | TRBV15 | many
CASSMMGSGNTIYF | TGTGCCAGTAGTATGATGGGCTCTGGAAACACCATATATTTT | TRBJ1-3 | - | TRBV19 | -
CSARASVNSNQPQHF | TGCAGTGCTAGAGCTTCGGTCAATAGCAATCAGCCCCAGCATTTT | TRBJ1-5 | - | TRBV20-1 | many
CASEENRGGNEQYF | TGTGCCAGCGAAGAAAACAGGGGAGGGAACGAGCAGTACTTC | TRBJ2-7 | - | TRBV6-2/TRBV6-3 | many
CASSPSNTGELFF | TGTGCCAGCAGTCCCTCGAACACCGGGGAGCTGTTTTTT | TRBJ2-2 | - | TRBV27 | many
CSVVHWNTEAFF | TGCAGCGTTGTACATTGGAACACTGAAGCTTTCTTT | TRBJ1-1 | - | TRBV29-1 | many
CASSPRHDGEETQYF | TGTGCCAGCAGTCCCCGACATGATGGGGAAGAGACCCAGTACTTC | TRBJ2-5 | - | TRBV27 | many
CASSFRFGSTNEKLFF | TGTGCCAGCAGTTTTCGGTTTGGCTCAACTAATGAAAAACTGTTTTTT | TRBJ1-4 | - | TRBV12-3/TRBV12-4 | many
CASSIAGQLGSWAGNTIYF | TGTGCCAGTAGTATTGCTGGACAATTAGGTAGTTGGGCTGGAAACACCATATATTTT | TRBJ1-3 | - | TRBV19 | many
CASRSGTALYGYTF | TGTGCCAGCCGATCCGGGACAGCCCTATATGGCTACACCTTC | TRBJ1-2 | TRBD1 | TRBV27 | many
CASSPTTGLNEAFF | TGTGCCAGCTCACCCACGACAGGACTAAATGAAGCTTTCTTT | TRBJ1-1 | - | TRBV18 | many
CASSPSGQGNTGELFF | TGTGCCAGCAGCCCCTCCGGACAGGGAAACACCGGGGAGCTGTTTTTT | TRBJ2-2 | TRBD1 | TRBV4-2 | -
CASSLYGALLETQYF | TGTGCCAGCAGCTTATATGGGGCCTTATTAGAGACCCAGTACTTC | TRBJ2-5 | - | TRBV7-8 | few
CASSYGTSLAYEQYF | TGTGCCAGCAGTTACGGGACTAGCCTCGCCTACGAGCAGTACTTC | TRBJ2-7 | TRBD2 | TRBV6-6 | many
CSVESGHANTGELFF | TGCAGCGTTGAATCCGGACACGCGAACACCGGGGAGCTGTTTTTT | TRBJ2-2 | - | TRBV29-1 | few
CASSDLQGFNSPLHF | TGTGCCAGCAGTGATTTACAGGGCTTTAATTCACCCCTCCACTTT | TRBJ1-6 | - | TRBV6-1 | many
CASSLADRGYTEAFF | TGTGCCAGCAGCTTAGCGGACAGGGGCTACACTGAAGCTTTCTTT | TRBJ1-1 | TRBD1 | TRBV7-8 | many
CAISERGKTQYF | TGTGCCATCAGTGAGAGGGGTAAGACCCAGTACTTC | TRBJ2-5 | - | TRBV10-3 | few
CSARDALGNSYEQYF | TGCAGTGCTAGAGATGCCCTGGGGAACTCCTACGAGCAGTACTTC | TRBJ2-7 | - | TRBV20-1 | -
CSARDNGLSYEQYF | TGCAGTGCTAGAGATAATGGTCTGTCCTACGAGCAGTACTTC | TRBJ2-7 | - | TRBV20-1 | -
CASSDGARTYEQYF | TGTGCCAGCAGCGACGGGGCCAGGACCTACGAGCAGTACTTC | TRBJ2-7 | - | TRBV6-1 | -
CASSSRDTRGGETQYF | TGTGCCAGCAGCTCCCGGGACACCCGAGGGGGGGAGACCCAGTACTTC | TRBJ2-5 | - | TRBV5-6 | -
CASTAPGYEQYF | TGTGCCAGCACCGCCCCCGGCTACGAGCAGTACTTC | TRBJ2-7 | - | TRBV3-1 | many
CASSLWPMTKRDSNTGELFF | TGTGCCAGCAGCTTATGGCCCATGACTAAACGCGACTCGAACACCGGGGAGCTGTTTTTT | TRBJ2-2 | - | TRBV11-3 | few
CASSDTHRAPPTQQYF | TGTGCCAGCAGCGATACCCACAGGGCCCCACCTACGCAGCAGTACTTC | TRBJ2-7 | - | TRBV6-1 | many
CASRTVGDEQYF | TGTGCCAGCAGAACTGTAGGGGACGAGCAGTACTTC | TRBJ2-7 | - | TRBV7-9 | many
CASSLGAVRTGYGYTF | TGTGCCAGCAGCTTAGGTGCCGTTAGGACAGGCTATGGCTACACCTTC | TRBJ1-2 | TRBD1 | TRBV7-9 | many
CSVLDGALYEQYF | TGCAGCGTCCTGGACGGTGCCCTTTACGAGCAGTACTTC | TRBJ2-7 | - | TRBV29-1 | many
CASSDETGFFDSPLHF | TGTGCCAGCAGTGACGAGACAGGGTTTTTTGATTCACCCCTCCACTTT | TRBJ1-6 | TRBD1 | TRBV6-1 | many
CASSQALFVGTANEKLFF | TGTGCCAGCAGCCAAGCTTTGTTTGTAGGGACAGCTAATGAAAAACTGTTTTTT | TRBJ1-4 | TRBD1 | TRBV4-2 | -
CSVVKRDSHYTEAFF | TGCAGCGTTGTAAAACGGGACAGTCATTACACTGAAGCTTTCTTT | TRBJ1-1 | TRBD1 | TRBV29-1 | many
CASSPSGQANYGYTF | TGTGCCAGTAGTCCCTCGGGACAGGCTAACTATGGCTACACCTTC | TRBJ1-2 | TRBD1 | TRBV19 | few
CASSSPLRDRARNENTGELFF | TGTGCCAGCAGCTCCCCCCTCCGGGACAGGGCCCGAAACGAGAACACCGGGGAGCTGTTTTTT | TRBJ2-2 | TRBD1 | TRBV7-9 | few
CATRGGSYEQYF | TGTGCCACCAGGGGGGGATCCTACGAGCAGTACTTC | TRBJ2-7 | - | TRBV6-1 | many
CASSQPGLAVYNEQFF | TGTGCCAGTAGTCAACCGGGACTAGCGGTATACAATGAGCAGTTCTTC | TRBJ2-1 | TRBD2 | TRBV19 | few
CASSSQTREQYF | TGTGCCAGCAGTTCACAGACTCGCGAGCAGTACTTC | TRBJ2-7 | - | TRBV6-1 | -